Shown below are 13 T cell receptor beta chains from a single sample sequenced in a study of post-analysis software for immune sequencing data (dated by TCRdb to 2014 to 2015). Points the paper makes about the study in general: Significantly higher frequencies in patients than in controls were found for about five TRBV segments, including TRBV5-6, TRBV5-1 and TRBV20-1.

Library method: PCR. Sequencing relied on an Illumina HiSeq 2500. Unique molecular identifiers were incorporated into TCR beta cDNA libraries to reduce PCR and sequencing biases. Through fastp at Q25 and MiXCR, TCRdb rebuilt clones from the public reads, retaining in-frame beta chains. When rows share a CDR3 protein, they turn into one entry using the most common DNA and genes. The sample records 800,000 to 950,000 distinct CDR3 sequences, roughly 50% of which are singletons. Under 6% of the sample belongs to the ten largest clones. These receptors' targets are unknown. The sequencing sample was made of blood. The receptors were gathered from a girl aged 10 to 17 with multiple sclerosis.

V and J are TRBV6-1 and TRBJ2-1, with D perhaps assigned TRBD1 or TRBD2 (5 bases each). Trimming removed 5 bases at V and 10 bases at J, with 18 bases between. Per the germline V gene, CDR1 is MNHNS and CDR2 is SASEGT. This CDR3 has 14 residues. CDR3 DNA sequence: TGTGCCAGCAGTCTTCCGGGACCCCTTTGGGAGCAGTTCTTC. This gives the protein CASSLPGPLWEQFF.

Only a few counts were recorded for this clonotype. V and J are TRBV7-2 and TRBJ2-7; 11 bases map to TRBD2. Germline V gene data show CDR1 as SGHTA and CDR2 as FQGNSA. After removal of 4 bases from V and 3 bases from J, the junction contained 5 bases not matched to a gene. The CDR3 runs to 15 residues. In nucleotides, the CDR3 is TGTGCCAGCAGCTCGGGACTAGCGGTCTTCTACGAGCAGTACTTC. Translation: CASSSGLAVFYEQYF.

CDR3 protein: CASSVSGYEQYF. As DNA, the CDR3 is TGTGCCAGCAGCGTAAGTGGATACGAGCAGTACTTC. The V call is TRBV9, the J call TRBJ2-7; D unclear. Per the germline V gene, CDR1 is SGDLS and CDR2 is YYNGEE. The CDR3 runs to 12 residues. V lost 1 base to trimming and J lost 4 bases, with 6 bases between them.

V usage is TRBV6-2 or TRBV6-3 and J usage is TRBJ2-3, with TRBD1 as a possible D gene (6 bases). The CDR3 has 15 residues. The germline V and J ends were trimmed by 2 bases and 3 bases, with 12 bases remaining between them. The germline gives CDR1 MNHEY, CDR2 SVGEGT. The CDR3 DNA follows: TGTGCCAGCAGTTACCTTGGACAGACAACAGATACGCAGTATTTT. Encoded protein: CASSYLGQTTDTQYF.

The V and J genes are TRBV12-3 or TRBV12-4 and TRBJ2-1, with 10 nucleotides matching TRBD2. The CDR3 extends over 15 amino acids. J lost 8 bases, V lost 2 bases, and 6 bases had no gene match. DNA of the CDR3: TGTGCCAGCAGTTTATTAGCGGGAGGATTCGATGAGCAGTTCTTC. It encodes CASSLLAGGFDEQFF.

This clonotype was seen a few times. The V and J genes are TRBV29-1 and TRBJ2-7; a possible D gene is TRBD2 (7 bases). V was shortened by 7 bases and J by 2 bases, with 18 bases between the two germline ends. Germline V CDR1 and CDR2: SQVTM, ANQGSEA. This CDR3 spans 14 amino acids. The CDR3 protein is CSAIQGGGPYEQYF. CDR3 in DNA: TGCAGCGCGATACAGGGAGGGGGGCCCTACGAGCAGTACTTC.

This clonotype showed up just a few times. CDR3 bases: TGCAGCGTTGAAGATCGTGGGGCCTACGAGCAGTACTTC. This sequence encodes CSVEDRGAYEQYF. This chain connects TRBV29-1 to TRBJ2-7; D ambiguous. Germline V gene data show CDR1 as SQVTM and CDR2 as ANQGSEA. The CDR3 covers 13 residues. Trimming stripped 0 bases from V and 2 bases from J, with 8 bases between.

The DNA of the CDR3 is TGCAGTGCTACAGAGGGCCCAAATGAGCAGTTCTTC. This encodes CSATEGPNEQFF. V usage is TRBV20-1 and J usage is TRBJ2-1; D is possibly TRBD2 (5 bases). The germline CDR1 and CDR2 sequences are DFQATT and SNEGSKA (reference sequence). This CDR3 is 12 amino acids long. The V gene lost 4 bases and the J gene lost 7 bases, with 11 bases spanning the gap.

The chain carries TRBV12-3 or TRBV12-4 and TRBJ2-5, with D perhaps matching TRBD1 or TRBD2 (6 bases each). The CDR3 contains 15 residues. The germline V and J ends were trimmed by 4 bases and 5 bases, with 17 bases remaining between them. In DNA, the CDR3 is TGTGCCAGCAGTTCTGGGCGGGGCCAGGGGGAGACCCAGTACTTC. Its translation is CASSSGRGQGETQYF.

This clonotype was picked up a small number of times. The chain uses TRBV12-3 or TRBV12-4 and TRBJ1-2; D unclear. This CDR3 contains 13 residues. Trimming took 7 bases from V and 6 from J, leaving 15 bases between them. CDR3 sequence: CASNGPPGDGYTF. The DNA for the CDR3 is TGTGCCAGCAACGGACCCCCGGGAGATGGCTACACCTTC.

This clonotype was seen a few times. This rearrangement joins TRBV29-1 to TRBJ2-5; TRBD1 is a possible D gene (7 bases). CDR3 size: 14 residues. Trimming removed 2 bases from V and 2 bases from J, with 12 bases in between. The germline gives CDR1 SQVTM, CDR2 ANQGSEA. This CDR3 reads CSVETRDRQETQYF. CDR3 coding DNA: TGCAGCGTTGAAACGCGGGACAGACAAGAGACCCAGTACTTC. Full variable domain (rest looked up from reference TRBV29-1 and TRBJ2-5): SAVISQKPSRDICQRGTSLTIQCQVDSQVTMMFWYRQQPGQSLTLIATANQGSEATYESGFVIDKFPISRPNLTFSTLTVSNMSPEDSSIYLCSVETRDRQETQYFGPGTRLLVL.

The J gene is TRBJ1-1, the V gene TRBV3-1, with 10 bases that match TRBD1. The germline CDR1 and CDR2 sequences are LGHDT and YNNKEL (reference sequence). The CDR3 length is 15 residues. J was trimmed by 4 bases and V by 3 bases; bases with no gene match: 5. The CDR3 region is CASSHGTGVGTEAFF. CDR3 bases: TGTGCCAGCAGCCATGGGACAGGGGTCGGCACTGAAGCTTTCTTT.

In regard to this clonotype: Germline and junction disagree at one end, which may indicate a read error. DNA of the CDR3: TGTGCCAGCAGCCCCAGCGGGGGGAACTATGACTACACCTTC. Its protein is CASSPSGGNYDYTF. The chain is built from TRBV7-2 and TRBJ1-2; D perhaps matches TRBD1 (5 bases). The CDR3 is 14 amino acids. Germline V gene data show CDR1 as SGHTA and CDR2 as FQGNSA.